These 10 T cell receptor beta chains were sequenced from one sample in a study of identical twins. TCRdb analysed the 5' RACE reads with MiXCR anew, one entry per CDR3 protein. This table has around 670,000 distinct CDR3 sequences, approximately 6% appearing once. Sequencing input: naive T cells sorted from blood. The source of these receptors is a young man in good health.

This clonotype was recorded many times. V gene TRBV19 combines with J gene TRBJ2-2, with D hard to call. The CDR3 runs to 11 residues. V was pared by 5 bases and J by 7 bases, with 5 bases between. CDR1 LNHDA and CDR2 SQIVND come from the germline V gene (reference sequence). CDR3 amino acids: CASSPDGELFF. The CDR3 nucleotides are TGTGCCAGTAGTCCGGACGGGGAGCTGTTTTTT.

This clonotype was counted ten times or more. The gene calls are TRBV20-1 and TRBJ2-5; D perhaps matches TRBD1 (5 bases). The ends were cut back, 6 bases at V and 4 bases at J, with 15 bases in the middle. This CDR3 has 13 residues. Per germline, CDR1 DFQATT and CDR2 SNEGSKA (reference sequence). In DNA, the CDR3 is TGCAGTGCCTCCCGCCAGGGTATAGAGACCCAGTACTTC. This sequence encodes CSASRQGIETQYF.

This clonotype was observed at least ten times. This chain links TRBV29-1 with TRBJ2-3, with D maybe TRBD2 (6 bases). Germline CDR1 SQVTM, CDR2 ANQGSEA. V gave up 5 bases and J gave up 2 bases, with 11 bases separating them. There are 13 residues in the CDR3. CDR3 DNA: TGCAGCGTTCCGGGACTCAACACAGATACGCAGTATTTT. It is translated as CSVPGLNTDTQYF.

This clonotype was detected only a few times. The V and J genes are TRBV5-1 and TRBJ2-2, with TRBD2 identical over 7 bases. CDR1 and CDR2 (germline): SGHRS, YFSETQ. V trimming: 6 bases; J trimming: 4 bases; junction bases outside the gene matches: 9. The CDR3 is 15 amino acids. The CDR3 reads CASTPPGTTTGELFF. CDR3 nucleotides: TGCGCCAGCACGCCCCCCGGGACTACCACCGGGGAGCTGTTTTTT. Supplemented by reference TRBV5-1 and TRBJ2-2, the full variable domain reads KAGVTQTPRYLIKTRGQQVTLSCSPISGHRSVSWYQQTPGQGLQFLFEYFSETQRNKGNFPGRFSGRQFSNSRSEMNVSTLELGDSALYLCASTPPGTTTGELFFGEGSRLTVL.

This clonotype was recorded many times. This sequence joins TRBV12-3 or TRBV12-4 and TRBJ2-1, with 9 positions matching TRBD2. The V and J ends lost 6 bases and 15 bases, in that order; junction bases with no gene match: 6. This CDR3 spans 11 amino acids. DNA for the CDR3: TGTGCCAGCAGCCGCGGGAGGGCCGCGTTCTTC. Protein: CASSRGRAAFF.

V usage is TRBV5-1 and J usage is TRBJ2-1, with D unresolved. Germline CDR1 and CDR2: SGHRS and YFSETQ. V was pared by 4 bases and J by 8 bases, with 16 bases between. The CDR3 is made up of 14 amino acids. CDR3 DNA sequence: TGCGCCAGCAGCATGGAACCCAGTTACTATGAGCAGTTCTTC. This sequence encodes CASSMEPSYYEQFF.

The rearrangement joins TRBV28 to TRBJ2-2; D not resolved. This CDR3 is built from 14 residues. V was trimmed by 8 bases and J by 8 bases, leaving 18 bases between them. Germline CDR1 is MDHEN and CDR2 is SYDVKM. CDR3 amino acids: CASAPDPVGGELFF. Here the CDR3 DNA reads TGTGCCAGCGCCCCGGACCCGGTCGGAGGGGAGCTGTTTTTT.

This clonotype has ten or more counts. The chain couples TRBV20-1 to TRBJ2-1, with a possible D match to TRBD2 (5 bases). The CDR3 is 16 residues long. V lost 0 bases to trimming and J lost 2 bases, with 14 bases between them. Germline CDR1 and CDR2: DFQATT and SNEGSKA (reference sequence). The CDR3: CSARDFGSPTYNEQFF. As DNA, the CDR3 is TGCAGTGCTAGAGATTTTGGGAGCCCCACCTACAATGAGCAGTTCTTC.

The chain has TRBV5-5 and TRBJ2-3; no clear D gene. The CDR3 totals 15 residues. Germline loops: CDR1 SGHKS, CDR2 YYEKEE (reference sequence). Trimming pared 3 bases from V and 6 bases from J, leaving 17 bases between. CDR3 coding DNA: TGTGCCAGCAGCTCATCAGGAGCCGGTGGGGATACGCAGTATTTT. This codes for CASSSSGAGGDTQYF.

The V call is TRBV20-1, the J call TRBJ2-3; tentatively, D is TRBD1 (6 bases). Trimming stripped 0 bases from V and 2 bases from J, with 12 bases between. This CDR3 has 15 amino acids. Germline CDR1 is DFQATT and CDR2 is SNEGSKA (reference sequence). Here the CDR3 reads CSARDGQGPTDTQYF. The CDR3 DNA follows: TGCAGTGCTAGAGATGGCCAGGGGCCCACAGATACGCAGTATTTT.